This entry lists 14 T cell receptor beta chains sequenced from one sample in a study of shared clonotypes between healthy human individuals. Assay: immunoSEQ multiplex PCR; the TCRdb copy retains only in-frame clones and omits some. The sample includes over a million clones, about 77% of them seen just once. Material for sequencing was memory CD4+ T cells sorted from blood. As to subset: CD45RA-negative fraction. The receptor set was obtained from a man younger than 35 in good health.

This clone is a singleton in its sample. This sequence joins TRBV6-5 and TRBJ2-7, with D uncertain. The V end was cut by 10 bases, the J end by 4 bases, with 11 bases between. The germline CDR1 and CDR2 sequences are MNHEY and SVGAGI. The CDR3 extends over 11 amino acids. The CDR3 nucleotides read TGTGCCACCGGAGATAAATACGAGCAGTACTTC. Translated, it gives CATGDKYEQYF.

The chain recombines TRBV30 with TRBJ1-1, with D hard to call. Trimming left V 2 bases short and J 1 base short, with 5 bases between. The CDR3 extends over 12 amino acids. The germline CDR1 and CDR2 sequences are GTSNPN and SVGIG (reference sequence). The CDR3 spells CAWSITNTEAFF. The DNA for the CDR3 is TGTGCCTGGAGTATTACGAACACTGAAGCTTTCTTT.

This chain links TRBV30 with TRBJ2-3, with D unresolved. V dropped 0 bases and J dropped 0 bases, with 13 bases sitting between them. The CDR3 is 16 residues long. CDR1 is GTSNPN, CDR2 SVGIG, per germline (reference sequence). CDR3 sequence (DNA): TGTGCCTGGAGTGTATTGATGGGTTCGAGCACAGATACGCAGTATTTT. Translated: CAWSVLMGSSTDTQYF. Based on the CDR3 plus reference TRBV30 and TRBJ2-3, the full variable domain is SQTIHQWPATLVQPVGSPLSLECTVEGTSNPNLYWYRQAAGRGLQLLFYSVGIGQISSEVPQNLSASRPQDRQFILSSKKLLLSDSGFYLCAWSVLMGSSTDTQYFGPGTRLTVL.

The chain carries TRBV7-9 and TRBJ2-5, with D tentatively TRBD2 (6 bases). The CDR3 length is 15 residues. The V end lost 3 bases, the J end lost 1 base, and 12 bases lay between the germline ends. The germline V gene has CDR1 SEHNR and CDR2 FQNEAQ (reference sequence). Written as DNA, the CDR3 is TGTGCCAGCAGCTTTTTTAGCGGATCCCAAGAGACCCAGTACTTC. It codes for CASSFFSGSQETQYF.

Points on this clone: A much larger clone sits a single nucleotide away, making a read error possible. V and J are TRBV7-9 and TRBJ1-3; 11 bases fit TRBD1. The CDR3 is 15 amino acids. Germline V gene sequence: CDR1 SEHNR, CDR2 FQNEAQ (reference sequence). J lost 3 bases, V lost 5 bases, and 3 bases had no gene match. The CDR3 protein is CASSPDRGLGNTIYF. The CDR3 nucleotides are TGTGCCAGCAGCCCGGACAGGGGGCTTGGAAACACCATATATTTT.

This clone was picked up one time. The chain carries TRBV6-1 and TRBJ2-2; 7 bases agree with TRBD1. CDR3 size: 14 residues. The J segment lost 2 bases and the V segment lost 7 bases, leaving 4 bases of the junction unmatched. From germline, CDR1 is MNHNS and CDR2 SASEGT. Written as DNA, the CDR3 is TGTGCCAGCAACCGGGACAGTAACACCGGGGAGCTGTTTTTT. Translating gives CASNRDSNTGELFF.

This clone was seen more than once but under ten times. The chain couples TRBV10-1 to TRBJ1-1; the D is unclear. The CDR3 consists of 12 residues. V lost 2 bases, J lost 11 bases, and 12 bases lay in between. Germline lookup yields CDR1 WNHNN and CDR2 SYGVQD (reference sequence). The CDR3 protein is CASSEVGLAAFF. The DNA for the CDR3 is TGCGCCAGCAGTGAGGTCGGGCTGGCGGCTTTCTTT.

Concerning this clone: The sample holds other DNA sequences that translate to the same CDR3. The rearrangement joins TRBV9 to TRBJ2-1, with 7 bases lining up with TRBD1. The V segment lost 0 bases and the J segment 3 bases; nucleotides outside the gene matches: 6. The CDR3 sequence is 16 residues long. Germline V gives CDR1 SGDLS, CDR2 YYNGEE. The CDR3 DNA sequence: TGTGCCAGCAGCGTAGACAGGGGTTCCCTCTACAATGAGCAGTTCTTC. Its translation is CASSVDRGSLYNEQFF.

This rearrangement joins TRBV10-3 to TRBJ2-5, with a tentative D call TRBD1 (6 bases). V was pared by 6 bases and J by 1 base, with 15 bases between. Germline lookup yields CDR1 ENHRY and CDR2 SYGVKD. The CDR3 length is 15 residues. The CDR3: CAISRGTGTQETQYF. The CDR3 nucleotides are TGTGCCATCAGCCGAGGCACAGGGACCCAAGAGACCCAGTACTTC.

V gene TRBV4-3 combines with J gene TRBJ1-2; weak D call: TRBD1 (5 bases). CDR3 length: 13 amino acids. Germline V gene sequence: CDR1 LGHNA, CDR2 YSLEER. V lost 4 bases, J lost 5 bases, and 11 bases lay in between. The chain's CDR3 is CASSRADTYGYTF. The CDR3 coding sequence is TGCGCCAGCAGCCGCGCGGACACTTATGGCTACACCTTC.

This CDR3 reads CASSSPGKVTGELFF. The CDR3 coding sequence is TGTGCCAGTAGTAGCCCGGGGAAGGTAACCGGGGAGCTGTTTTTT. This chain connects TRBV19 to TRBJ2-2; D is perhaps TRBD2 (5 bases). V lost 4 bases and J 5 bases, leaving 14 bases between the germline ends. This CDR3 is built from 15 residues. Per germline, CDR1 LNHDA and CDR2 SQIVND (reference sequence).

V and J are TRBV30 and TRBJ2-6; 12 bases fit TRBD2. The ends lost 0 bases at V and 4 bases at J; junction bases unmatched: 7. Germline CDR1 and CDR2: GTSNPN and SVGIG (reference sequence). This CDR3 spans 18 amino acids. The CDR3 loop is CAWSVDLAGGLGANVLTF. In DNA form, the CDR3 reads TGTGCCTGGAGTGTAGACCTAGCGGGAGGGTTGGGGGCCAACGTCCTGACTTTC.

The V call is TRBV5-1, the J call TRBJ1-2; TRBD1 is a possible D gene (5 bases). The CDR3 covers 13 residues. CDR1 and CDR2 (germline): SGHRS, YFSETQ. With 4 bases removed from V and 3 bases from J, the gap between germline ends came to 10 bases. The CDR3 DNA sequence: TGCGCCAGCAGCGTGGACACGTACTATGGCTACACCTTC. Protein sequence: CASSVDTYYGYTF.

The chain combines TRBV7-2 with TRBJ2-7; 9 bases match TRBD2. Germline values: CDR1 SGHTA, CDR2 FQGNSA. This CDR3 contains 16 residues. V trimming: 5 bases; J trimming: 4 bases; junction bases outside the gene matches: 12. The CDR3 region is CASSRYGTSSGYEQYF. The CDR3, as DNA: TGTGCCAGCAGCCGTTACGGGACTAGCTCTGGTTACGAGCAGTACTTC.